Shown below are 7 T cell receptor beta chains from a single sample sequenced in a study of response to subunit inactivated influenza vaccine. TCRdb analysed the RT-PCR reads with MiXCR anew, one entry per CDR3 protein. The sample lists roughly 790,000 distinct CDR3 sequences, around 20% occurring once. The specimen comprised PBMCs from blood, sampled roughly 5 days after vaccination. These receptors came from a man aged 45-65 years who received an inactivated influenza vaccine.

This clonotype was counted between two and nine times. J is TRBJ2-7 and V is TRBV7-2; TRBD1 is a possible D gene (6 bases). Trimming took 3 bases from V and 7 from J, leaving 16 bases between them. The CDR3 extends over 14 amino acids. Per germline, CDR1 SGHTA and CDR2 FQGNSA. CDR3 coding DNA: TGTGCCAGCAGCTTTGGGGGCCCCTTGGGGGAGCAGTACTTC. The encoded protein is CASSFGGPLGEQYF.

This clonotype was counted at least ten times. The chain is built from TRBV7-2 and TRBJ2-1, with D perhaps TRBD1 or TRBD2 (5 bases each). V lost 5 bases to trimming and J lost 6 bases, with 11 bases between them. Germline V CDR1 and CDR2: SGHTA, FQGNSA. This CDR3 spans 13 amino acids. The CDR3 sequence is CASSLGRLNEQFF. The CDR3 nucleotides read TGTGCCAGCAGCCTGGGACGCCTCAATGAGCAGTTCTTC. The full variable domain, rest sourced from reference TRBV7-2 and TRBJ2-1, is GAGVSQSPSNKVTEKGKDVELRCDPISGHTALYWYRQSLGQGLEFLIYFQGNSAPDKSGLPSDRFSAERTGGSVSTLTIQRTQQEDSAVYLCASSLGRLNEQFFGPGTRLTVL.

The chain has TRBV7-3 and TRBJ2-2; D ambiguous. V lost 0 bases and J 4 bases, leaving 6 bases between the germline ends. The CDR3 is made up of 14 amino acids. Germline V gene data show CDR1 as SGHTA and CDR2 as FQGTGA. This chain's CDR3 is CASSLTPGTGELFF. DNA for the CDR3: TGTGCCAGCAGCTTAACTCCAGGCACCGGGGAGCTGTTTTTT.

This clonotype was seen a few times. The rearrangement links TRBV28 to TRBJ1-5, with D uncertain. The CDR3 sequence is 16 residues long. V gave up 2 bases and J gave up 2 bases, with 13 bases separating them. CDR1 MDHEN and CDR2 SYDVKM come from the germline V gene. This CDR3 reads CASSLDPGGRNQPQHF. The CDR3 DNA follows: TGTGCCAGCAGTTTAGATCCGGGAGGGCGCAATCAGCCCCAGCATTTT.

This clonotype showed up just a few times. This sequence joins TRBV6-1 and TRBJ2-2; D not resolved. The CDR3 runs to 14 residues. Germline CDR1 and CDR2: MNHNS and SASEGT. V dropped 7 bases and J dropped 0 bases, with 9 bases sitting between them. In nucleotides, the CDR3 is TGTGCCAGCAAGTACCGGACGAACACCGGGGAGCTGTTTTTT. This translates into CASKYRTNTGELFF.

This clonotype was seen a handful of times. The CDR3 coding sequence is TGTGCCTGGGGTGCCCTCGGGAGAAGGGCAGATACGCAGTATTTT. It yields the protein CAWGALGRRADTQYF. The chain couples TRBV30 to TRBJ2-3, with D maybe TRBD2 (6 bases). Per germline, CDR1 GTSNPN and CDR2 SVGIG (reference sequence). The CDR3 consists of 15 residues. Trimming shortened V by 5 bases and J by 4 bases, and 19 bases separated the two germline ends.

The table lists this clonotype with a few counts. V usage is TRBV6-2 or TRBV6-3 and J usage is TRBJ2-7; D is undetermined. The V end lost 5 bases, the J end lost 2 bases, and 13 bases lay between the germline ends. The CDR3 contains 14 residues. Germline CDR1 is MNHEY and CDR2 is SVGEGT. The CDR3 spells CASSSNRRTYEQYF. Written as DNA, the CDR3 is TGTGCCAGCAGTAGCAATCGCCGCACCTACGAGCAGTACTTC.